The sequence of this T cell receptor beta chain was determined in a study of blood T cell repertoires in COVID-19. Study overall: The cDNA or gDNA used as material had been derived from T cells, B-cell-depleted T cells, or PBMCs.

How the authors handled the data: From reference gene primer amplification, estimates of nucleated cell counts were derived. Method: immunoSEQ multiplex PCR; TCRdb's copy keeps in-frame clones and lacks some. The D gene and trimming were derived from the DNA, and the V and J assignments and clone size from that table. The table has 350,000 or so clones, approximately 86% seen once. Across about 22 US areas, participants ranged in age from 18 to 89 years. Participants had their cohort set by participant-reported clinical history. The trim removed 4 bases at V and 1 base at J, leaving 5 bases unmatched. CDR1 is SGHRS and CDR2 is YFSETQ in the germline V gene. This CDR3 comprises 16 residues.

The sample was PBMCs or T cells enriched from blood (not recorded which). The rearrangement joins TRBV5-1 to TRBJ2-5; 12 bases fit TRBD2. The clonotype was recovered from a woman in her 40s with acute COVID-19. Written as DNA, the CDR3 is TGCGCCAGCAGCCCAGGACTAGCGGGGAGCCAAGAGACCCAGTACTTC. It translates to CASSPGLAGSQETQYF. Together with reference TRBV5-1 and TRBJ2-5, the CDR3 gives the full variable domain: KAGVTQTPRYLIKTRGQQVTLSCSPISGHRSVSWYQQTPGQGLQFLFEYFSETQRNKGNFPGRFSGRQFSNSRSEMNVSTLELGDSALYLCASSPGLAGSQETQYFGPGTRLLVL.